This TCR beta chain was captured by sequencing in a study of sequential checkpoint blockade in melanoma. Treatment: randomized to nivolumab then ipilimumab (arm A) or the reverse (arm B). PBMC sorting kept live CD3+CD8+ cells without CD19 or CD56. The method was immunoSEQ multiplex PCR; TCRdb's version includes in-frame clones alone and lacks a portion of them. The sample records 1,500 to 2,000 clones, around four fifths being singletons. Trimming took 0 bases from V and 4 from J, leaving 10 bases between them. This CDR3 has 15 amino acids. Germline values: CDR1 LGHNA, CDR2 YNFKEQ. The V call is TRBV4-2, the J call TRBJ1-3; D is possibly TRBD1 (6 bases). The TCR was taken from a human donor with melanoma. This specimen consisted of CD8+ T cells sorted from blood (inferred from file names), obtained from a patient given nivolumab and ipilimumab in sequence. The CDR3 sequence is CASSQEAGEGNTIYF. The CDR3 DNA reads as TGTGCCAGCAGCCAAGAAGCAGGGGAAGGAAACACCATATATTTT.